This T cell receptor beta chain was captured by sequencing in a study of blood T cells in healthy people across ages. Findings and caveats of the study: Age showed a roughly linear inverse relationship with TCR beta diversity per million T cells.

In germline, CDR1 is MNHEY, CDR2 SVGAGI. The CDR3 has 13 amino acids. V was cut by 6 bases and J by 7 bases, with 12 bases left in between. This clonotype occurred once. No antigen is known for it. Next came a second PCR, run for about 7 to 11 cycles, which used a sample-barcoded 5' primer along with a J-beta primer mix. TCRdb re-derived calls from the 5' RACE reads in MiXCR, one entry per CDR3 protein. Here the sample spans about 1.1 million distinct CDR3 sequences, roughly two fifths being singletons. This chain joins TRBV6-5 and TRBJ2-2; either TRBD1 or TRBD2 may fit D (6 bases each). This TCR derives from a man aged 18 to 29 in good health. Material for sequencing was blood. The CDR3 coding sequence is TGTGCCAGCAGCCGGGGGCGGCACGGGGAGCTGTTTTTT. Its translation is CASSRGRHGELFF.